This T cell receptor (beta chain) was captured by sequencing in a study of long-term antiretroviral therapy in people with HIV. Regarding the study as a whole: ART preceded a rise in diversity that nonetheless stayed lower than in transplant donor controls. The repertoire was dominated at all time points by clones expanded before ART.

The V gene's germline CDR1 is LNHDA and CDR2 SQIVND (reference sequence). The CDR3 is 15 amino acids. V was shortened by 3 bases and J by 2 bases, with 12 bases between the two germline ends. This clone was recorded a few times. Its antigen is undetermined. It was version v3.0 of the immunoSEQ assay that was run at survey level. The method was immunoSEQ multiplex PCR; TCRdb's version includes in-frame clones alone and lacks a portion of them. The table lists 16,000 or so clones, roughly 80% of them singletons, with around 16% in the top ten. V is TRBV19 and J is TRBJ2-3, with D maybe TRBD2 (5 bases). This material consisted of unsorted PBMCs, taken around 2.1 years before starting antiretroviral therapy. The sequence was collected from a man in his thirties or forties with HIV. CDR3 in amino acids: CASSMWSGDTDTQYF. CDR3 DNA sequence: TGTGCCAGTAGTATGTGGAGCGGTGACACAGATACGCAGTATTTT.